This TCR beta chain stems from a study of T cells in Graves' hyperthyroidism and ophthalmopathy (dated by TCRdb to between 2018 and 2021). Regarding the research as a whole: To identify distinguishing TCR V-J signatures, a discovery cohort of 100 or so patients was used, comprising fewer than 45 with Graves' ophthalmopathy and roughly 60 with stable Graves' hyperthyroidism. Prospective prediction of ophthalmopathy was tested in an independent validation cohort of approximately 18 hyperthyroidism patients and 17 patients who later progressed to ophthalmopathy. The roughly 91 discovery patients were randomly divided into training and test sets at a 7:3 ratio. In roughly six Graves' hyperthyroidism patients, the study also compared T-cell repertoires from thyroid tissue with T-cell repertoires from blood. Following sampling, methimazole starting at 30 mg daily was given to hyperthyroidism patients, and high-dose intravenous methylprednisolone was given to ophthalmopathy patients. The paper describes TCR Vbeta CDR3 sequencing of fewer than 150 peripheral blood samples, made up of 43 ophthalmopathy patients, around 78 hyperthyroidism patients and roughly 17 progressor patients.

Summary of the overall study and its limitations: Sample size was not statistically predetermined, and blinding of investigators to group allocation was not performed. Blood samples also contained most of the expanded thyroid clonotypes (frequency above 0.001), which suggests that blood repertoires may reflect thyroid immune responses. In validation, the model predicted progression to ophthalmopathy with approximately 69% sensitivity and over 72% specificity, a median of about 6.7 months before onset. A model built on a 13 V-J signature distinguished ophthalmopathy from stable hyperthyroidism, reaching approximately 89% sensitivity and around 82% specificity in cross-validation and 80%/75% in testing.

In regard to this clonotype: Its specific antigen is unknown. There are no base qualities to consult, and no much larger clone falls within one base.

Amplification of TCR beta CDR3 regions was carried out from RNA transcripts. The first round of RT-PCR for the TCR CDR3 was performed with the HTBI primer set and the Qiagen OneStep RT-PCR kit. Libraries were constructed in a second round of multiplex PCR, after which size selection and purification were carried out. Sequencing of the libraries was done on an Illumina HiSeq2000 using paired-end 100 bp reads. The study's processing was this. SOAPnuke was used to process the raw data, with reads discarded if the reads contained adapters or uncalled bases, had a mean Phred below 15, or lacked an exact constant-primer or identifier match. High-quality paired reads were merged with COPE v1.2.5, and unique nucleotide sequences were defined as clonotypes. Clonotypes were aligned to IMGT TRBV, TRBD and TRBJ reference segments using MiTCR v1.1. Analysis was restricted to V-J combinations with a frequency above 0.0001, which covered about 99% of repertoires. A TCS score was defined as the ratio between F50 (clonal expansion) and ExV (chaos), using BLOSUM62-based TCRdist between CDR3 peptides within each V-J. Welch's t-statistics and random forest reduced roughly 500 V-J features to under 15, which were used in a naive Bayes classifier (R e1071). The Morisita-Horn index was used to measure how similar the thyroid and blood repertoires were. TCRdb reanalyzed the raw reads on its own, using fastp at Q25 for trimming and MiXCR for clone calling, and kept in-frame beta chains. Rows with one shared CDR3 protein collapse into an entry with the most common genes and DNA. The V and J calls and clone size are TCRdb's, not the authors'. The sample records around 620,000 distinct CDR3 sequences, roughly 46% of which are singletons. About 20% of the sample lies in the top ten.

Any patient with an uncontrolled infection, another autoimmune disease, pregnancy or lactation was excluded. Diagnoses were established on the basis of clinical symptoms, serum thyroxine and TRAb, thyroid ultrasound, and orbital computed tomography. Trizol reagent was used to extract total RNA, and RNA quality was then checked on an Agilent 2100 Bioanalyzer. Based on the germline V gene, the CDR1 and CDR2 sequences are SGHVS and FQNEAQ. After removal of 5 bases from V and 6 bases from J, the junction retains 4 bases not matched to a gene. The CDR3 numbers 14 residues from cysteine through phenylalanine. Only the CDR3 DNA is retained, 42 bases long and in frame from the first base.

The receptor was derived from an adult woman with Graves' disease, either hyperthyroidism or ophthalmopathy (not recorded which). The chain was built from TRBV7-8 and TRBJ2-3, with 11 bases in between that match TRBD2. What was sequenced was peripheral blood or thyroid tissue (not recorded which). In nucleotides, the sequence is TGTGCCAGCAGCCCACTAGCGGGAGCGGATACGCAGTATTTT. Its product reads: CASSPLAGADTQYF.